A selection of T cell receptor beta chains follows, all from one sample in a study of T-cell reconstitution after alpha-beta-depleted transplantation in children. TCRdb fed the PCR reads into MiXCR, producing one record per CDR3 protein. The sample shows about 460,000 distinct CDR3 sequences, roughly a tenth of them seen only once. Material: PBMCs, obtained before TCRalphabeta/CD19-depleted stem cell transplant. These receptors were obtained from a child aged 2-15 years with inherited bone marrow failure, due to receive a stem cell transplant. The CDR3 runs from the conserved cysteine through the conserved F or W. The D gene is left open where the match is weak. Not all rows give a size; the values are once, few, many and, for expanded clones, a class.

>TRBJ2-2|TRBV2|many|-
TGTGCCAGCCAATTGGACGGGATTCAATCCGGGGAGCTGTTTTTT
CASQLDGIQSGELFF
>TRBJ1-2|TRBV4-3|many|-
TGCGCCAGCAGCCAAGATCCCAGCCCTGTGTATGGCTACACCTTC
CASSQDPSPVYGYTF
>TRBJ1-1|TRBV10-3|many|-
TGTGCCATCAGTGAGTCCGGGGGCAAAGCTTTCTTT
CAISESGGKAFF
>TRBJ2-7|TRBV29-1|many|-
TGCAGCGTTGAAGATTGGGACGGTAGCTCCTACGAGCAGTACTTC
CSVEDWDGSSYEQYF
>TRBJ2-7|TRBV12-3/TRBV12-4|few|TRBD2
TGTGCCAGCAGTTTAACCCCGACTAGCAACTACGAGCAGTACTTC
CASSLTPTSNYEQYF
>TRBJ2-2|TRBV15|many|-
TGTGCCACCAGCAGAGATAATCCCAGAGGGGTACTAGATCCTGGGGAGCTGTTTTTT
CATSRDNPRGVLDPGELFF
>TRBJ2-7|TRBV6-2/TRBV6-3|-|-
TGTGCCAGCAGCTCCCAACCCAGACAGACCCCCTACGAGCAGTACTTC
CASSSQPRQTPYEQYF
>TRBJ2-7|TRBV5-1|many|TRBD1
TGCGCCAGCAGTCCCCGCCGGACAGGGGGGGCCTACGAGCAGTACTTC
CASSPRRTGGAYEQYF
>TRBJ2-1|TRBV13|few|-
TGTGCCAGCACACCGCGAATTAGGGGCTCGAGATACAATGAGCAGTTCTTC
CASTPRIRGSRYNEQFF
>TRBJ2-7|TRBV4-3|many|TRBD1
TGCGCCAGCAGCCAAGAAGGGACAGACCCCTACGAGCAGTACTTC
CASSQEGTDPYEQYF
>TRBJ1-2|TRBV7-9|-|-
TGTGCCAGCAGCCCCATCCTCTCCGAGCCGCACTATGGCTACACCTTC
CASSPILSEPHYGYTF
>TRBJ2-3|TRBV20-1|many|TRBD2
TGCAGTGGTCAGACTAGCACTGTAACCGATACGCAGTATTTT
CSGQTSTVTDTQYF
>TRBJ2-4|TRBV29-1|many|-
TGCAGCGTTGTGGGTCGGATGATTGGCATTCAGTACTTC
CSVVGRMIGIQYF
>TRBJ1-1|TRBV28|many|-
TGTGCCAGCAGTTTCGGTCGGTGGGGGGCGGTGAACACTGAAGCTTTCTTT
CASSFGRWGAVNTEAFF
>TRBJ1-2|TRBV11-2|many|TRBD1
TGTGCCAGCAGCTCATACCGGGACAGGGGGTATGGCTACACCTTC
CASSSYRDRGYGYTF
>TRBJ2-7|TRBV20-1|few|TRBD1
TGCAGTGCTAGAGATCCCGGGACAGGCTCAGAGCAGTACTTC
CSARDPGTGSEQYF
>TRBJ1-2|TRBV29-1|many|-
TGCAGCGTTGCGGCAGGGCCGAACTATGGCTACACCTTC
CSVAAGPNYGYTF
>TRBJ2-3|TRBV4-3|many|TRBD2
TGCGCCAGCAGCCAAGATCTGGCTAGCGGGACGACAGATACGCAGTATTTT
CASSQDLASGTTDTQYF
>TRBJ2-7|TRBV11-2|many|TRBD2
TGTGCCAGCAGCTTAGACTGGACTAGCGGATACGAGCAGTACTTC
CASSLDWTSGYEQYF
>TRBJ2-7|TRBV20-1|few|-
TGCAGTGCGGGGGACACCACCTACGAGCAGTACTTC
CSAGDTTYEQYF
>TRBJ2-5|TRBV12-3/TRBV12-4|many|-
TGTGCCAGCAGTTTAGTACGCCTCGGAGGGACCCAGTACTTC
CASSLVRLGGTQYF
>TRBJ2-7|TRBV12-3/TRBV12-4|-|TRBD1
TGTGCCAGCGCCCCAAATGACAGGGTTAGATTCTACGAGCAGTACTTC
CASAPNDRVRFYEQYF
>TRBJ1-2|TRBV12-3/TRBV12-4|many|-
TGTGCCAGCAGTTCCCGGACAGCAAACTATGGCTACACCTTC
CASSSRTANYGYTF
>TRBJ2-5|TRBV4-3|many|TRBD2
TGCGCCAGCAGCCAAGATCGGTCCGGACTAGCGGGAAAAGAGACCCAGTACTTC
CASSQDRSGLAGKETQYF
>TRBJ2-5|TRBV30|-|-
TGTGCCTGGAGTGCCGGGGCAGGGCAAGAGACCCAGTACTTC
CAWSAGAGQETQYF
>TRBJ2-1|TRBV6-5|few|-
TGTGCCATTTTTGGTGAGCAGTTCTTC
CAIFGEQFF
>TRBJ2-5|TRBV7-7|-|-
TGTGCTAGCAGCCTCCGGGACGACCAAGAGACCCAGTACTTC
CASSLRDDQETQYF
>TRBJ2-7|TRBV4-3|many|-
TGCGCCAGCAGCCAAGACCTTACTAGTTGGTACGAGCAGTACTTC
CASSQDLTSWYEQYF
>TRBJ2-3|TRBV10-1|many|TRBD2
TGCGCCAGCAGTGATCCGGCAGCGGGAGGATCGCAGTATTTT
CASSDPAAGGSQYF
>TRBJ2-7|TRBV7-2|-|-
TGTGCCAGCAGCTACACCGGGACCTCCTCCTACGAGCAGTACTTC
CASSYTGTSSYEQYF
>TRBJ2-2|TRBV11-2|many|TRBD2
TGTGCCAGCAGCGCAGGGACTAGCGGGAGGGCCGTAGACACCGGGGAGCTGTTTTTT
CASSAGTSGRAVDTGELFF
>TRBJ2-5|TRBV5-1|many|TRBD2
TGCGCCAGCAGCTTGGATCCACTAGCGGGAGACGGAGAGACCCAGTACTTC
CASSLDPLAGDGETQYF
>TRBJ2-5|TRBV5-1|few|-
TGCGCCAGCAGCTTGGCCGCCCAGGGGTGGGAGACCCAGTACTTC
CASSLAAQGWETQYF
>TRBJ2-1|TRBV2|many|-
TGTGCCAGCGGGACGCACCGCTACAATGAGCAGTTCTTC
CASGTHRYNEQFF
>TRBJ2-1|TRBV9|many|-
TGTGCCAGCAGCGTAACACCCATTCCCTACAATGAGCAGTTCTTC
CASSVTPIPYNEQFF
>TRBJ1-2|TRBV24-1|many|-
TGTGCCACCAGTGATGGATCTGGAACAGGGTATGGCTACACCTTC
CATSDGSGTGYGYTF
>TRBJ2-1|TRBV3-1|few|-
TGTGCCAGCAGCCACACCCGAGACAATGAGCAGTTCTTC
CASSHTRDNEQFF
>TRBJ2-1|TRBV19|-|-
TGTGCCAGTAGTATGGCCTACAATGAGCAGTTCTTC
CASSMAYNEQFF
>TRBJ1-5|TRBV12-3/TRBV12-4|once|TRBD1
TGTGGCAGCAGTCTCGACAGGGGCAATCAGCCCCAGCATTTT
CGSSLDRGNQPQHF
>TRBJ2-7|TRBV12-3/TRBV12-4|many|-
TGTGCCAGCAGCCTCCAGGGACACGAGCAGTACTTC
CASSLQGHEQYF
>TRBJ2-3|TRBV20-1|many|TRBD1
TGCAGTGCCGGGACAGTACCCACAGATACGCAGTATTTT
CSAGTVPTDTQYF
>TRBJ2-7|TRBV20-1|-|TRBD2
TGCAGTGCTAGAAAGACTAGCGGGAGCGGAAACGAGCAGTACTTC
CSARKTSGSGNEQYF
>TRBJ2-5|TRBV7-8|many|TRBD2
TGTGCCAGCAGCTTTCCCCCTCTAGCGGGAGTGGGGACCCAGTACTTC
CASSFPPLAGVGTQYF
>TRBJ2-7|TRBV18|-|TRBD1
TGTGCCAGCTCACCAGGGGGACAGGGGGCCTACGAGCAGTACTTC
CASSPGGQGAYEQYF
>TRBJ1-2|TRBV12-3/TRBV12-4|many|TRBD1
TGTGCCAGCAGCGACGACAGGGAATTCGGAAGGGCTAACTATGGCTACACCTTC
CASSDDREFGRANYGYTF
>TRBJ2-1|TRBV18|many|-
TGTGCCAGCTCACAAACGGGGGCTAGCGTCTCCTACAATGAGCAGTTCTTC
CASSQTGASVSYNEQFF
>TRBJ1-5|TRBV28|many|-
TGTGCCAGCAGTCCCCCCTGGGGTCAGGGCAATCAGCCCCAGCATTTT
CASSPPWGQGNQPQHF
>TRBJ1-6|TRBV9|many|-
TGTGCCAGCAGCGGCTCGGACCGTAATTCACCCCTCCACTTT
CASSGSDRNSPLHF
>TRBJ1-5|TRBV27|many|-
TGTGCCAGCAGTCGTTCCAGGGCCAATCAGCCCCAGCATTTT
CASSRSRANQPQHF
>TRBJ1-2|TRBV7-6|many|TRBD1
TGTGCCAGCAGCACAGGGACAGGGGTCGGCTACACCTTC
CASSTGTGVGYTF
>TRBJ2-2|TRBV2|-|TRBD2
TGTGCCAGCAGTTATACGGGACTAGGAAACACCGGGGAGCTGTTTTTT
CASSYTGLGNTGELFF
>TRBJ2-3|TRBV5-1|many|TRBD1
TGCGCCAGCAGCACCCGGGACAGGGCCACAGATACGCAGTATTTT
CASSTRDRATDTQYF
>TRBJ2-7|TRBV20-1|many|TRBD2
TGCAGTGCTAGTGGCCCCCGACTAGCGGAAACCTACGAGCAGTACTTC
CSASGPRLAETYEQYF
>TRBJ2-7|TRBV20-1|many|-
TGCAGTGCTAGTACTGCTTCCTATTACGAGCAGTACTTC
CSASTASYYEQYF